The 11 T cell receptor beta chains in this list originate from one sample, sequenced in a study of T cell repertoires in cytomegalovirus infection. TCRdb processed the reads anew with MiXCR; each CDR3 protein has one entry. This repertoire shows around 430,000 distinct CDR3 sequences, more than 40% found once; its top ten account for around two fifths. Their antigens remain unidentified. This specimen was cultured PBMCs, taken from culture after CMV antigen stimulation. The origin of the receptors is a human donor in good health (CMV status not recorded). Some clones in this sample may be carry-over from other donors' samples.

The chain couples TRBV6-2 or TRBV6-3 to TRBJ2-4, with D maybe TRBD1 (6 bases). CDR1 MNHEY and CDR2 SVGEGT come from the germline V gene. Trimming cost V 6 bases and J 0 bases, with 15 bases left between them. This CDR3 comprises 16 residues. CDR3 DNA sequence: TGTGCCAGCAGCCACCGACAGGCACTAGCCAAAAACATTCAGTACTTC. As protein: CASSHRQALAKNIQYF.

The table lists this clonotype with a few counts. This chain links TRBV12-3 or TRBV12-4 with TRBJ1-3; D may be TRBD1 (5 bases). The CDR3 runs 15 residues. Trimming removed 5 bases from V and 0 bases from J, with 11 bases in between. The CDR3 loop reads CASSPQGLSGNTIYF. As DNA, the CDR3 is TGTGCCAGCAGTCCGCAGGGACTCTCTGGAAACACCATATATTTT.

This chain joins TRBV6-5 and TRBJ2-2; D is unclear. Germline V gene lookup returns CDR1 MNHEY and CDR2 SVGAGI. This CDR3 spans 14 amino acids. Trimming pared 0 bases from V and 9 bases from J, leaving 11 bases between. CDR3 sequence reads: CASSYSRENRELFF. In nucleotides, the CDR3 is TGTGCCAGCAGTTACTCGCGCGAGAATCGGGAGCTGTTTTTT.

This chain links TRBV14 with TRBJ1-6, with D possibly being TRBD1 (6 bases). Deletions cut 1 base from V and 4 bases from J, with 14 bases between. CDR1 is SGHDN, CDR2 FVKESK, per germline. The CDR3 has 17 residues. This CDR3 reads CASSQAPGALYNSPLHF. The DNA of the CDR3 is TGTGCCAGCAGCCAAGCCCCGGGGGCCCTATATAATTCACCCCTCCACTTT.

The chain joins TRBV14 to TRBJ2-3, with D uncertain. The CDR3 extends over 14 amino acids. V was trimmed by 1 base and J by 5 bases, leaving 10 bases between them. CDR1 and CDR2 from the germline V gene are SGHDN and FVKESK. This chain's CDR3 is CASSQGYDGDTQYF. The CDR3 coding sequence is TGTGCCAGCAGCCAAGGTTACGATGGAGATACGCAGTATTTT.

The chain is built from TRBV15 and TRBJ2-2; 7 positions match TRBD2. Germline CDR1 reads LNHNV; CDR2 reads YYDKDF (reference sequence). The length of the CDR3 is 17 residues. The J segment lost 2 bases and the V segment lost 0 bases, leaving 6 bases of the junction unmatched. The DNA of the CDR3 is TGTGCCACCAGCAGAGATCGGCTAGCGGTTAACACCGGGGAGCTGTTTTTT. Its protein is CATSRDRLAVNTGELFF.

The CDR3 spells CASRWTSGANTGELFF. The CDR3 nucleotides read TGTGCCAGCAGGTGGACTAGCGGGGCGAACACCGGGGAGCTGTTTTTT. The chain uses TRBV2 and TRBJ2-2, with 12 bases that match TRBD2. Per the germline V gene, CDR1 is SNHLY and CDR2 is FYNNEI. There are 16 residues in the CDR3. Trimming took 6 bases from V and 0 from J; bases not matched to a gene: 2. The full variable domain, rest sourced from reference TRBV2 and TRBJ2-2, is EPEVTQTPSHQVTQMGQEVILRCVPISNHLYFYWYRQILGQKVEFLVSFYNNEISEKSEIFDDQFSVERPDGSNFTLKIRSTKLEDSAMYFCASRWTSGANTGELFFGEGSRLTVL.

This clonotype showed up just once. The rearrangement joins TRBV6-6 to TRBJ1-5; D is unclear. This CDR3 spans 20 amino acids. Trimming took 0 bases from V and 0 from J, leaving 21 bases between them. The germline CDR1 and CDR2 sequences are MNHNY and SVGAGI (reference sequence). CDR3 in DNA: TGTGCCAGCAGTTACTCTTCGGCGGGCAGCCCTGGGGATAGCAATCAGCCCCAGCATTTT. Translation gives CASSYSSAGSPGDSNQPQHF.

This clonotype appeared a few times. The chain is built from TRBV12-3 or TRBV12-4 and TRBJ2-3; 7 bases are shared with TRBD1. CDR3 length: 15 residues. V was pared by 6 bases and J by 0 bases, with 6 bases of the junction left unmatched. The CDR3 here is CASSPGQHSTDTQYF. Written as DNA, the CDR3 is TGTGCCAGCAGCCCGGGACAGCACAGCACAGATACGCAGTATTTT.

The CDR3 loop is CAISEANTGNTEAFF. CDR3 in DNA: TGTGCCATCAGTGAGGCGAATACGGGAAACACTGAAGCTTTCTTT. V gene TRBV10-3 combines with J gene TRBJ1-1; D ambiguous. CDR1 is ENHRY, CDR2 SYGVKD, per germline. This CDR3 comprises 15 residues. Trimming left V 2 bases short and J 2 bases short, with 12 bases between.

This clonotype showed up just a few times. This chain joins TRBV19 and TRBJ2-7; D is possibly TRBD2 (5 bases). This CDR3 has 14 amino acids. Germline CDR1 is LNHDA and CDR2 is SQIVND (reference sequence). V was clipped by 5 bases and J by 0 bases, with 11 bases between them. The DNA of the CDR3 is TGTGCCAGTAGTGGCGGGTTAGACTCCTACGAGCAGTACTTC. Translation gives CASSGGLDSYEQYF.